This T cell receptor (beta chain) was captured by sequencing in a study of human T cells and chemical hapten exposure (dated by TCRdb to the early 2020s). As for the study more broadly: For sensitization, 2% DPC in acetone was applied to an approximately 2 cm by approximately 2 cm area of upper inner arm skin. Throughout the study period of roughly 24 weeks, patients also received therapeutic DPC doses to the scalp every week. Patch tests used Finn chambers with 0.01% DPC on the upper back, scored after 6 days by International Contact Dermatitis Research Group standards. The patient cohort, mostly female, included alopecia areata with under or over 50% scalp involvement, alopecia totalis and alopecia universalis. The libraries were sequenced as a pool, and the TCR yield per sample differed mostly because of small variations in library volumes within the pool. The study tracked peripheral blood TCR repertoire changes in vivo during primary and secondary sensitization to the hapten diphenylcyclopropenone (DPC) in alopecia patients. Blood samples were taken from patients before sensitization (week 0) and then at 2, 6 and about 24 weeks after DPC sensitization. Roughly 30 alopecia patients gave blood for TCR sequencing at one to four time points (pre-sensitization, 2, 6 and 24 weeks).

Overall results and qualifications from the work: Compared with pre-sensitization or healthy control sets, expanded TCRs formed significantly more large CDR3 similarity clusters, which is consistent with antigen-driven responses. DPC sensitization did not change how many TCRs were above 1 in 1000 frequency, and no evidence was found of alterations in global repertoire structure. Repeated subsampling changed both the strength of the expansion versus patch-test correlation and the threshold at which that correlation became significant. Because all patients had alopecia, a presumed autoimmune disease, the immune response of the patients might differ from that of healthy individuals. The number of PT1 expanded TCRs positively correlated with patch test score, significant at thresholds 8, 16 and 32 but not 4.

The method was RACE. Sequenced on a NextSeq 500. During library preparation, unique molecular identifiers were attached to individual cDNA molecules so that TCRs could be counted in a quantitative, reproducible way. For every blood RNA sample, sequencing covered both the TCR alpha and TCR beta chains. From the authors' description of their analysis: The median number of TCRs per sample was around 100,000, ranging from 23,224 to 690,600. The Decombinator software suite was used to annotate V, J and CDR3 in the TCR reads. To make PS versus PT1 abundance plots, every sample was subsampled to the same number of TCRs (28,000). Expanded TCRs were defined as absent before sensitization and observed at least eight times at the 2-week time point. TCRdb ran its own pipeline on the public reads, namely fastp trimming at Q25 and MiXCR clone calling, and kept in-frame beta chains. Entries are consolidated by CDR3 protein sequence, retaining the most common genes and DNA. In this record, the V and J calls reflect TCRdb's handling and not the investigators' own analysis. The sample contains tens of thousands of distinct CDR3 sequences, about 9.3% of them found a single time. In total, the top ten clones hold approximately 7% of the sample.

Interpreted using the paper, the time point label stands for: patch test 2, 6 weeks after DPC sensitization. In the paper's terms, the treatment or condition label means: therapeutic diphenylcyclopropenone sensitization with weekly scalp DPC. Blood at each patch-test visit was drawn before the patch test was applied. Patients were eligible if aged 18 to 70, diagnosed with alopecia and judged suitable for DPC therapy, and pregnant patients were excluded. Total RNA was extracted from unfractionated whole blood collected in Tempus Blood RNA tubes. This clonotype was recorded a few times. Its specific antigen is unknown. No base quality values were provided; no much bigger clone lies one nucleotide off. CDR1 and CDR2 are drawn from the germline V gene (reference sequence): LNHDA, SQIVND. Counted from cysteine to phenylalanine, this CDR3 has 15 amino acids. The CDR3 DNA has 45 bases and is translated from base 1. Germline trimming amounts to 1 base on V and 6 bases on J, with 2 as the count of junction bases outside the gene matches.

This receptor chain uses TRBV19 and TRBJ2-1; 11 bases in the junction line up with TRBD2. The sample consisted of whole blood, taken in connection with sensitization to the hapten diphenylcyclopropenone (DPC). The clonotype originates from a woman between 50 and 59 years old with alopecia areata. Some clones in this sample may be carry-over from other donors' samples. CDR3 reads: CASSIASGRPNEQFF. The DNA sequence follows: TGTGCCAGTAGTATAGCTAGCGGGAGGCCCAATGAGCAGTTCTTC.